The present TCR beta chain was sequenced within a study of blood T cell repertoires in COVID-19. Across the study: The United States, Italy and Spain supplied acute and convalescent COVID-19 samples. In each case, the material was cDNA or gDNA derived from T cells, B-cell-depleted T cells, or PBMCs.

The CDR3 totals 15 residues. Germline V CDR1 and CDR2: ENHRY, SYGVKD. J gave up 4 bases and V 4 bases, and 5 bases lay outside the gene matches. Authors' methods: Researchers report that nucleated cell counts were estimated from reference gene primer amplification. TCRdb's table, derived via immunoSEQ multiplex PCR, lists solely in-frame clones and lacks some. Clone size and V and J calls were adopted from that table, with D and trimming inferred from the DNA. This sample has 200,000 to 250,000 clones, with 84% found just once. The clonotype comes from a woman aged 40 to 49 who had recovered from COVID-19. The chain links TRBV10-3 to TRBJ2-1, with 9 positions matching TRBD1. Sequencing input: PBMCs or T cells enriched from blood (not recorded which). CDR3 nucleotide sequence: TGTGCCATCAGTGTAGGACAGGGGTTATACAATGAGCAGTTCTTC. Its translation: CAISVGQGLYNEQFF.